This note documents a single T cell receptor (beta chain) sequence. Antigen specificity is unknown. TCRdb ran MiXCR on the RT-PCR reads and lists one entry per CDR3 protein. This sample has more than 2,000 distinct CDR3 sequences, with 83% found just once. J was trimmed by 3 bases and V by 6 bases; bases with no gene match: 9. Germline lookup yields CDR1 SNHLY and CDR2 FYNNEI. CDR3 length equals 15 residues. The source of the sample is a study of yellow fever vaccine responses in identical twins. Overall study findings and caveats: Twins' vaccine T cell responses reportedly seemed partly convergent and partly personalized.

Specimen: T cells from blood (PBMCs), unsorted or a sorted subset (not recorded which), collected before or after yellow fever vaccination (not recorded which). This receptor was taken from a woman younger than 35 who received the yellow fever vaccine. V usage is TRBV2 and J usage is TRBJ2-7, with 9 bases identical to TRBD2. CDR3 nucleotide sequence: TGTGCCAGCAGAAGACTAGCGGCGATCCGCTACGAGCAGTACTTC. This sequence encodes CASRRLAAIRYEQYF.